The text below deals with one TCR beta chain. Its recognized antigen is unknown. No qualities accompany the bases; no much larger clone lies one base away. The library was made by 5' RACE. The listed sequencing device is Illumina HiSeq 2500. The second PCR ran for about 6 to 12 cycles and used a J-beta primer mix along with a sample-barcoded 5' primer. A template-switch 5' adaptor carrying 12 random nucleotides introduced a unique molecular identifier onto each TCR beta cDNA molecule. Each sample yielded at least 3 million CDR3-containing paired-end reads. The Mint cDNA synthesis kit, primed by a TRBC-specific oligonucleotide, was used to synthesize first-strand cDNA from all RNA. Following uracil-DNA glycosylase treatment, all cDNA underwent a first 18-cycle PCR with the universal primers M1SS and BC2_uni_R. Regarding the original processing steps: For normalization, 1 million high-quality reads, each with a distinct molecular identifier, were randomly selected from each sample. Reads with shared molecular identifiers were discarded instead of being binned into consensus sequences. MiTCR, with a Q25 quality threshold and the strictest error-elimination algorithm, was used for CDR3 identification, clonotype clustering and error correction. A nonparametric unseen species model with Euler transformation was used to estimate lower-bound total TCR beta diversity. TCRdb reprocessed the public reads (quality trimming at Q25 with fastp, clone calling with MiXCR) and kept in-frame beta chains. When rows share a CDR3 protein, they turn into one entry using the most common DNA and genes. The V and J calls come from TCRdb's annotation, not from the publication. The sample has about 1,000,000 distinct CDR3 sequences on record, under 45% of them singletons. Approximately 17% of the sample is taken by the ten largest.

This specimen belongs to a study of blood T cells in healthy people across ages (dated by TCRdb to about 2015). The study in broad terms: Template switching captured roughly one uniquely barcoded TCR beta cDNA molecule per two T cells in model experiments. To track age-related changes in TCR beta repertoire diversity, the study relied on deep sequencing normalized with unique cDNA molecular identifiers. The donors were divided into four age groups: young (average approximately 17 years), middle-aged (about 40), aged (about 60) and long-lived (about 84). Donors of different ages were randomly distributed across sequencing lanes to avoid experimental bias. For two donors (one aged 18 to 30 and one aged 80 or older), the study analyzed two additional independent replicas of 1 million unique cDNA reads from the same blood draw.

On the study overall, not on this receptor specifically: Conclusive comparison of naive and antigen-experienced compartments was prevented by the profiling of bulk unsorted PBMCs. There was a strong correlation between observed TCR beta diversity and the percentage of naive T cells measured by flow cytometry. The long-lived group showed more naive CD4+ T cells, fewer expanded clones and increased TCR diversity than the aged group, suggesting age selection. Because the CMV infection status of the donors was unknown, age-related changes in expanded clonotypes may potentially have been confounded. Estimates of total diversity based on one million sequenced T cells were considered lower bounds and underestimates. Observed TCR beta diversity per million T cells fell roughly linearly with age, and a significant reduction was already apparent by age about 38.

From the germline V gene (reference sequence), CDR1 is PRHDT and CDR2 is FYEKMQ. The germline V and J ends show losses of 4 bases and 10 bases respectively, and no gene match explains 9 bases of the junction. The CDR3 contains 14 residues, cysteine and phenylalanine counted. CDR3 DNA is the only sequence kept; it has 42 bases, read in frame from the first base. Systemically healthy Caucasian individuals from Russia, 39 in total and aged 6 to 90 years, were included as donors. Each donor gave about 9.2 milliliters of peripheral blood, drawn into EDTA-treated Vacutainer tubes. Ficoll-Paque density-gradient centrifugation was used to isolate PBMCs, with at least 7 million per sample. Total RNA was extracted from PBMCs with Trizol reagent, with at least 5.5 micrograms obtained per sample. For every donor, an aliquot of PBMCs went through flow cytometry to measure the percentages of naive CD45RAhigh/CD27high T cells.

The rearranged chain carries TRBV13 and TRBJ2-1, with 8 junctional bases fitting TRBD1. The clonotype comes from a woman between 55 and 75 years old in good health. Sequencing was performed on blood. The DNA sequence reads TGTGCCAGCAGCTCAGCACAGGGGGTACGGGAGCAGTTCTTC. The translation is CASSSAQGVREQFF.